A selection of T cell receptor beta chains follows, all from one sample in a study of cytomegalovirus exposure and HLA in healthy donors. Clones were read by immunoSEQ multiplex PCR, and TCRdb kept only the in-frame ones, dropping some. The repertoire includes roughly 100,000 clones, roughly 80% of them detected once, and 8.6% sits in the top ten. The sample was PBMCs. Receptors originate from a woman in her 40s in good health and CMV-seropositive. The CDR3 runs from the conserved cysteine through the conserved F or W. A D gene is named only where the DNA matches it firmly. Size tells how often a clone was seen (once, few, many) or the class of an expanded clone, and some rows leave it out.

size	V	J	D	CDR3	DNA
NA	TRBV5-6	TRBJ2-5	NA	CASSSARAHQETQYF	TGTGCCAGCAGCTCCGCCAGGGCCCACCAAGAGACCCAGTACTTC
NA	TRBV4-2	TRBJ2-5	TRBD2	CASSQDVFVAGLETQYF	TGTGCCAGCAGCCAAGATGTCTTTGTAGCGGGTCTGGAGACCCAGTACTTC
NA	TRBV28	TRBJ1-3	NA	CASSLFFEGSGNTIYF	TGTGCCAGCAGTTTATTCTTTGAGGGCTCTGGAAACACCATATATTTT
once	TRBV4-1	TRBJ2-4	NA	CASSLYPQPSLQGPVAKNIQYF	TGCGCCAGCAGCTTGTACCCGCAGCCAAGCCTCCAGGGTCCTGTAGCCAAAAACATTCAGTACTTC
NA	TRBV9	TRBJ1-2	NA	CASSVQAAVGYGYTF	TGTGCCAGCAGCGTCCAAGCGGCTGTTGGCTATGGCTACACCTTC
NA	TRBV5-1	TRBJ1-2	TRBD1	CASSETTGNYGYTF	TGCGCCAGCAGCGAAACGACAGGGAACTATGGCTACACCTTC
few	TRBV7-9	TRBJ2-3	TRBD2	CATVGGSLTDTQYF	TGTGCCACAGTCGGGGGGAGTTTAACAGATACGCAGTATTTT
NA	TRBV7-9	TRBJ2-6	NA	CASSLGDSSGANVLTF	TGTGCCAGCAGCTTAGGCGATAGCTCTGGGGCCAACGTCCTGACTTTC
NA	TRBV11-3	TRBJ1-1	NA	CASSLGGTGTEAFF	TGTGCCAGCAGCCTGGGAGGGACGGGCACTGAAGCTTTCTTT
NA	TRBV25-1	TRBJ1-6	TRBD1	CASTGTGTGGSPLHF	TGTGCCAGCACTGGAACCGGGACAGGGGGCTCACCCCTCCACTTT
NA	TRBV18	TRBJ2-7	NA	CASSAETSSYEQYF	TGTGCCAGCTCCGCCGAGACAAGCTCCTACGAGCAGTACTTC
NA	TRBV23-1	TRBJ1-4	NA	CASSQSEDRSNEKLFF	TGCGCCAGCAGTCAATCCGAAGACAGATCAAATGAAAAACTGTTTTTT
NA	TRBV6-5	TRBJ1-1	TRBD1	CASSYGVGRGRIGSFF	TGTGCCAGCAGTTACGGCGTAGGCAGGGGGCGGATTGGATCTTTCTTT
NA	TRBV7-3	TRBJ2-2	NA	CASSLSSGGQGELFF	TGTGCCAGCAGCTTATCATCCGGGGGGCAAGGGGAGCTGTTTTTT
NA	TRBV15	TRBJ1-2	NA	CATSREGASLLRGYTF	TGTGCCACCAGCAGAGAAGGGGCCAGCTTGCTCCGTGGCTACACCTTC
once	TRBV11-1	TRBJ2-7	TRBD1	CASSLPRRNRGPHEQYF	TGTGCCAGCAGCTTACCTCGCCGGAACAGGGGGCCTCACGAGCAGTACTTC
NA	TRBV27	TRBJ1-2	NA	CASSLSFLNYGYTF	TGTGCCAGCAGTTTAAGCTTTCTCAACTATGGCTACACCTTC
NA	TRBV28	TRBJ1-5	NA	CASSPPYMNQPQHF	TGTGCCAGCAGCCCTCCTTACATGAATCAGCCCCAGCATTTT
NA	TRBV6-1	TRBJ1-1	NA	CASSYQTPEQAFF	TGTGCCAGCAGCTATCAGACACCCGAGCAAGCTTTCTTT
NA	TRBV9	TRBJ1-3	TRBD1	CASSRDRGLGNTIYF	TGTGCCAGCAGCCGGGACAGGGGGCTTGGAAACACCATATATTTT
NA	TRBV7-9	TRBJ2-1	TRBD1	CASSRRDREVGEQFF	TGTGCCAGCAGCCGTAGAGACAGGGAAGTAGGGGAGCAGTTCTTC
NA	TRBV6-1	TRBJ1-2	TRBD1	CASSWRTGNYGYTF	TGTGCCAGCAGTTGGCGGACAGGGAACTATGGCTACACCTTC
NA	TRBV10-3	TRBJ1-6	TRBD1	CAISEQGASNSPLHF	TGTGCCATCAGTGAACAGGGGGCCTCGAATTCACCCCTCCACTTT
NA	TRBV6-5	TRBJ2-2	NA	CASTRVGGELFF	TGTGCCAGCACCCGGGTCGGGGGGGAGCTGTTTTTT
NA	TRBV28	TRBJ2-7	NA	CASSLIWGGTYEQCF	TGTGCCAGCAGTTTGATTTGGGGCGGTACCTACGAGCAGTGCTTC
few	TRBV28	TRBJ2-1	NA	CASSQGDGEQFF	TGTGCCAGCAGTCAAGGGGATGGTGAGCAGTTCTTC
few	TRBV4-1	TRBJ2-3	TRBD2	CASRNRAGGLDTQYF	TGCGCCAGCAGAAACAGGGCGGGGGGCCTCGATACGCAGTATTTT
NA	TRBV5-1	TRBJ1-3	NA	CASSLYVAGLSGNTIYF	TGCGCCAGCAGCTTGTATGTTGCAGGGCTCTCTGGAAACACCATATATTTT
NA	TRBV7-9	TRBJ2-7	TRBD2	CASSGSGVYEQYF	TGTGCCAGCAGCGGTAGCGGGGTCTACGAGCAGTACTTC
NA	TRBV5-1	TRBJ1-3	NA	CASSPGGAGNTIYF	TGCGCCAGCAGCCCCGGGGGGGCGGGAAACACCATATATTTT
NA	TRBV5-1	TRBJ2-5	TRBD2	CASSLRRGETQYF	TGCGCCAGCAGCTTACGGCGGGGGGAGACCCAGTACTTC
few	TRBV7-6	TRBJ2-7	NA	CASSLEGESDYEQYF	TGTGCCAGCAGCTTAGAGGGGGAGTCGGACTACGAGCAGTACTTC
NA	TRBV15	TRBJ2-7	TRBD2	CATSLPGTSGTEQYF	TGTGCCACCAGCCTACCCGGGACTAGCGGGACCGAGCAGTACTTC
once	TRBV11-2	TRBJ1-4	TRBD1	CASSLVPTGGHEKLFF	TGTGCCAGCAGCTTAGTACCCACAGGGGGCCATGAAAAACTGTTTTTT
NA	TRBV4-1	TRBJ2-7	TRBD2	CASSHGGSSYEQYF	TGCGCCAGCAGCCATGGCGGGAGCTCCTACGAGCAGTACTTC
once	TRBV4-1	TRBJ1-5	TRBD1	CASSQEQGPGQPQHF	TGCGCCAGCAGCCAGGAACAGGGGCCAGGACAGCCCCAGCATTTT
NA	TRBV9	TRBJ2-3	TRBD2	CATSSGGSDTQYF	TGTGCGACTTCTAGCGGGGGGTCAGATACGCAGTATTTT
NA	TRBV9	TRBJ1-2	NA	CASSVQETNYGYTF	TGTGCCAGCAGCGTTCAGGAAACTAACTATGGCTACACCTTC
few	TRBV28	TRBJ2-3	NA	CASRLPAGDTQYF	TGTGCCAGCAGGTTACCAGCGGGAGATACGCAGTATTTT
NA	TRBV9	TRBJ1-1	TRBD1	CASTRTGSNTEAFF	TGTGCCAGCACCCGGACAGGGAGTAACACTGAAGCTTTCTTT
few	TRBV5-1	TRBJ2-1	NA	CASTRGRDYNEQFF	TGCGCCAGTACGCGGGGCAGGGACTACAATGAGCAGTTCTTC
NA	TRBV28	TRBJ1-3	NA	CASSFAQIRSGNTIYF	TGTGCCAGCAGTTTTGCCCAGATCCGCTCTGGAAACACCATATATTTT
few	TRBV4-1	TRBJ1-5	TRBD1	CASSQEARQGSNQPQHF	TGCGCCAGCAGCCAAGAGGCGCGACAGGGGAGCAATCAGCCCCAGCATTTT
few	TRBV5-1	TRBJ1-2	NA	CASSPGGTNYGYTF	TGCGCCAGCAGCCCGGGGGGGACTAACTATGGCTACACCTTC
NA	TRBV2	TRBJ2-3	TRBD2	CASSEAAGELDTQYF	TGTGCCAGCAGTGAAGCCGCGGGGGAGCTGGATACGCAGTATTTT
NA	TRBV9	TRBJ2-1	NA	CASSVVGDYNEQFF	TGTGCCAGCAGCGTAGTCGGGGACTACAATGAGCAGTTCTTC
NA	TRBV9	TRBJ1-1	NA	CASSVLGMNTEAFF	TGTGCCAGCAGCGTATTGGGCATGAACACTGAAGCTTTCTTT
NA	TRBV5-1	TRBJ1-6	TRBD1	CASSSGQYNSPLHF	TGCGCCAGCAGCTCGGGACAGTATAATTCACCCCTCCACTTT